This TCR beta chain was obtained from a study of T cell responses to AZD1222 COVID-19 vaccine. Study findings and constraints: At baseline, just a handful of AZD1222 recipients tested seropositive. None of the repertoires were sampled until the peak T cell response had passed. Mostly white British, mostly female donors; authors suggested clonal diversity may be underestimated.

Pooling was applied to second doses at about 4 or about 12 weeks. Germline assignment: CDR1 SGHTA and CDR2 FQGTGA. Trimming removed 1 base at V and 2 bases at J, with 12 bases between. The CDR3 length is 15 residues. TCRdb keeps only in-frame clones here, not all; method: immunoSEQ multiplex PCR. This sample has around 84,000 clones; 70% to 90% occur once, and the top ten carry about 9.4%. As for this clone: Its matching antigen is unknown.

Sequenced material: peripheral blood, taken 28 days after the second AZD1222 dose. The sequence was obtained from an adult who received the AZD1222 COVID-19 vaccine. The chain joins TRBV7-3 to TRBJ2-7, with a possible D match to TRBD1 (5 bases). For the CDR3, the DNA is TGTGCCAGCAGCTTAAACCCAGGGCCCCCCTACGAGCAGTACTTC. It translates to CASSLNPGPPYEQYF.